The T cell receptor beta chain described here comes from a study of T cells in localized non-small cell lung cancer (dated by TCRdb to 2019 to 2021). Background for the entire study: T cell repertoires of 200 to 300 early-stage NSCLC patients were analyzed, with tumors being compared against uninvolved tumor-adjacent lungs. The cohort was made up of around 240 treatment-naive NSCLC patients whose localized lung tumors had been resected. NSCLC patients had a mean age of approximately 72 years, and around 140 were male and over 85 female.

The immunoSEQ Assay was used to sequence TCR beta CDR3 regions from DNA. As for the authors' bioinformatics: T cell density was computed as TCR beta template counts normalized to usable DNA estimated by amplifying housekeeping genes. Richness was estimated using the preseqR package, with extrapolation to 400,000 templates for PBMC samples and to 120,000 templates for tissue samples. Clonality was taken to be one minus Pielou's evenness. Tissue-enriched TCRs were identified through differential abundance testing performed on productive amino-acid clonotypes, with a minimum total count of 5 and an alpha of 0.1. The Jaccard Index and the Morisita Overlap Index were used to measure repertoire overlap between compartments. GLIPH clustered TCR beta CDR3s with public tetramer-defined viral CDR3s; viral motifs required at least three viral sequences plus V-gene enrichment. In TCRdb, the immuneACCESS table is reduced to in-frame sequences with V and J assigned. These tables do not hold every clone; where another copy was compared, an unresolved V gene accounts for under half, and the others remain unexplained. V and J calls and clone size are copied from that table; D and trimming were computed from the DNA. This sample has about 130,000 clones in its table, and 70% to 90% of those were observed once. Around 1.7% of the sample is taken by the ten largest.

The paper's findings and limits, for the study overall: Because multi-region tumor sequencing was not done, intratumor heterogeneity could not be ruled out. Uninvolved tumor-adjacent lung showed the highest T cell clonality, higher than tumor, which suggests more focused antigenic responses in the adjacent lung. Because of the exploratory design, TCR variables were selected using unadjusted p-values without false-discovery rate correction. A median of roughly 58 of the top 100 tumor clones were detected in paired uninvolved adjacent lung, and around 30 of these tumor clones were also found among the top 100 clones of the paired uninvolved adjacent lung. Longer overall survival was associated with higher blood T cell density, whereas shorter survival was associated with higher adjacent-lung clonality.

This clone has a single count. Its antigen is not yet known. Base qualities are not recorded, but no much larger clone differs from it by a single base. At diagnosis, peripheral blood, uninvolved tumor-adjacent lung and tumor were collected and were preserved as a mix of fresh-frozen and FFPE material. For TCR repertoire profiling, the blood samples were analyzed as peripheral blood mononuclear cells. Its CDR3 holds 12 amino acids, cysteine through phenylalanine. Left in the record is the CDR3 DNA by itself, 36 bases read in frame from the first base. A distance of 8 bases separates the germline ends of V and J, which lose 2 bases and 5 bases respectively. CDR1 GTSNPN and CDR2 SVGIG were looked up in the germline V gene (reference sequence).

The TCR was taken from a female donor over 55 with stage I lung adenocarcinoma. Sequenced here: peripheral blood, sampled before any cancer treatment. Recombination linked TRBV30 to TRBJ2-3; the D gene remains uncertain. The CDR3 is CAWSLERDTQYF. The DNA reads as follows: TGTGCCTGGAGTCTCGAGCGAGATACGCAGTATTTT.